The 29 T cell receptor beta chains below were found in one sample sequenced in a study of tumour-infiltrating T cells in Burkitt lymphoma. Sequencing was performed with immunoSEQ multiplex PCR; in TCRdb, only in-frame clones are kept and a portion is missing. The data hold around 2,100 clones, with roughly 14% observed a single time. Sequenced: tumor tissue. The receptors here all came from a human donor with Burkitt lymphoma.

The chain joins TRBV4-1 to TRBJ1-1, with a possible D match to TRBD1 (5 bases). Germline V lookup: CDR1 MGHRA, CDR2 YSYEKL. V lost 4 bases to trimming and J lost 0 bases, with 9 bases between them. There are 14 residues in the CDR3. The CDR3 DNA sequence: TGCGCCAGCAGCCTGGGACTGCTGAACACTGAAGCTTTCTTT. Encoded protein: CASSLGLLNTEAFF.

The table lists this clone with a few counts. The chain uses TRBV2 and TRBJ2-3; 9 positions match TRBD2. This CDR3 is 15 amino acids long. From germline, CDR1 is SNHLY and CDR2 FYNNEI. Trimming cost V 8 bases and J 0 bases; bases outside gene matches: 6. The CDR3 coding sequence is TGTGCCAGCCTAACGGGACTAGCTAGCACAGATACGCAGTATTTT. This gives the protein CASLTGLASTDTQYF.

The chain employs TRBV30 and TRBJ2-3; 10 bases fit TRBD2. The length of the CDR3 is 13 residues. Losses at the gene ends were 7 bases for V and 4 bases for J; bases not matched to a gene: 5. Germline CDR1 GTSNPN, CDR2 SVGIG (reference sequence). Written as DNA, the CDR3 is TGTGCCTTGTCTAGCGGGGGCCCAGATACGCAGTATTTT. Its protein product is CALSSGGPDTQYF.

The table lists this clone with a few counts. J is TRBJ2-5 and V is TRBV9; D remains ambiguous. Germline V gene sequence: CDR1 SGDLS, CDR2 YYNGEE. The CDR3 totals 16 residues. Trimming took off 0 bases at V and 4 bases at J, with 16 bases between the two ends. The chain's CDR3 is CASSVGVGSSAETQYF. In DNA form, the CDR3 reads TGTGCCAGCAGCGTAGGGGTGGGCAGCTCAGCAGAGACCCAGTACTTC.

This chain joins TRBV12-5 and TRBJ2-3, with 8 bases fitting TRBD1. Germline V lookup: CDR1 LGHNT, CDR2 FRNRAP. The CDR3 loop spans 16 amino acids. V was pared by 4 bases and J by 2 bases, with 8 bases of the junction left unmatched. The CDR3 nucleotides read TGTGCTAGTGGTTGGTACAGGGGGTCCCTCACAGATACGCAGTATTTT. It specifies CASGWYRGSLTDTQYF.

The gene calls are TRBV7-9 and TRBJ2-3; possible D gene TRBD2, 5 bases. Germline V CDR1 and CDR2: SEHNR, FQNEAQ (reference sequence). V dropped 4 bases and J dropped 0 bases, with 14 bases sitting between them. The CDR3 runs 16 residues. The CDR3 region has the DNA TGTGCCAGCAGCTCTTGGACTGATTCTAGCACAGATACGCAGTATTTT. Its protein product is CASSSWTDSSTDTQYF.

The J gene is TRBJ2-6, the V gene TRBV7-9, with no clear D. Trimming shortened V by 7 bases and J by 1 base, and 2 bases separated the two germline ends. Per the germline V gene, CDR1 is SEHNR and CDR2 is FQNEAQ (reference sequence). This CDR3 is 12 amino acids long. The CDR3 DNA sequence: TGTGCCAGCACGTCTGGGGCCAACGTCCTGACTTTC. It yields the protein CASTSGANVLTF.

V usage is TRBV6-5 and J usage is TRBJ2-7; 10 positions match TRBD1. The J segment lost 1 base and the V segment lost 2 bases, leaving 2 bases of the junction unmatched. The CDR3 contains 15 residues. Germline-derived CDR1 and CDR2 are MNHEY and SVGAGI. In DNA, the CDR3 is TGTGCCAGCAGTTACCAGGACAGGGGGTCCTACGAGCAGTACTTC. Its protein is CASSYQDRGSYEQYF.

Only a few counts were recorded for this clone. The chain joins TRBV5-1 to TRBJ2-3; D is undetermined. Per the germline V gene, CDR1 is SGHRS and CDR2 is YFSETQ. The CDR3 runs 20 residues. The ends were cut back, 2 bases at V and 2 bases at J, with 27 bases in the middle. The CDR3 region has the DNA TGCGCCAGCAGCTTTAAAATGGCACAAAGGGTTCCCCCTATCACAGATACGCAGTATTTT. It yields the protein CASSFKMAQRVPPITDTQYF.

CDR3 sequence (DNA): TGTGCCAGCAGCGTAGGGTGGGGCAGTAATTCACCCCTCCACTTT. Protein: CASSVGWGSNSPLHF. This chain joins TRBV9 and TRBJ1-6; D is possibly TRBD1 (5 bases). Trimming left V 0 bases short and J 6 bases short, with 10 bases between. Germline loops: CDR1 SGDLS, CDR2 YYNGEE. The CDR3 runs 15 residues. Together with reference TRBV9 and TRBJ1-6, the CDR3 gives the full variable domain: DSGVTQTPKHLITATGQRVTLRCSPRSGDLSVYWYQQSLDQGLQFLIQYYNGEERAKGNILERFSAQQFPDLHSELNLSSLELGDSALYFCASSVGWGSNSPLHFGNGTRLTVT.

This clone was seen a few times. The genes are TRBV7-6 and TRBJ2-7; D unresolved. V lost 0 bases, J lost 5 bases, and 11 bases lay in between. This CDR3 has 14 amino acids. Germline V gene sequence: CDR1 SGHVS, CDR2 FNYEAQ. The CDR3 region has the DNA TGTGCCAGCAGCTTAGCTAACCGTATTCACGAGCAGTACTTC. Residues: CASSLANRIHEQYF.

The gene calls are TRBV7-9 and TRBJ2-1, with no clear D. The CDR3 consists of 16 residues. V was cut by 5 bases and J by 7 bases, with 21 bases left in between. The germline V gene has CDR1 SEHNR and CDR2 FQNEAQ (reference sequence). CDR3 loop: CASSAPGGLVVNEQFF. The CDR3 DNA follows: TGTGCCAGCAGCGCTCCAGGTGGCTTAGTAGTAAATGAGCAGTTCTTC.

This clone was counted only a few times. The chain uses TRBV18 and TRBJ1-3; D not certain. The CDR3 totals 15 residues. Germline CDR1 reads KGHSH; CDR2 reads LQKENI. The V gene lost 0 bases and the J gene lost 1 base, with 7 bases spanning the gap. The CDR3 DNA sequence: TGTGCCAGCTCACCACCGGCCGAATCTGGAAACACCATATATTTT. It yields the protein CASSPPAESGNTIYF.

The rearrangement joins TRBV7-3 to TRBJ2-1, with no clear D. CDR3 length: 13 residues. Trimming took 3 bases from V and 4 from J, leaving 7 bases between them. The germline V gene has CDR1 SGHTA and CDR2 FQGTGA. In DNA form, the CDR3 reads TGTGCCAGCAGCTTCGGACCTTACAATGAGCAGTTCTTC. Amino acids: CASSFGPYNEQFF.

This chain joins TRBV29-1 and TRBJ2-1; tentatively, D is TRBD1 (6 bases). The CDR3 runs to 14 residues. Deletions cut 6 bases from V and 0 bases from J, with 12 bases between. Germline V gene sequence: CDR1 SQVTM, CDR2 ANQGSEA. The CDR3 region is CSVSDRSSYNEQFF. The CDR3 nucleotides are TGCAGCGTGAGCGACAGGAGCTCCTACAATGAGCAGTTCTTC.

J is TRBJ1-1 and V is TRBV29-1, with a tentative D call TRBD1 (5 bases). The length of the CDR3 is 12 residues. CDR1 SQVTM and CDR2 ANQGSEA come from the germline V gene. Trimming took off 6 bases at V and 2 bases at J, with 10 bases between the two ends. This chain's CDR3 is CSVQQGNTEAFF. CDR3 sequence (DNA): TGCAGCGTACAGCAGGGTAACACTGAAGCTTTCTTT.

The chain uses TRBV5-6 and TRBJ1-2; no definite D call. Germline-derived CDR1 and CDR2 are SGHDT and YYEEEE. The V and J ends lost 1 base and 5 bases respectively, with 9 bases between them. The CDR3 contains 13 residues. The DNA for the CDR3 is TGTGCCAGCAGCTTGAACGAGGGATATGGCTACACCTTC. Translating it yields CASSLNEGYGYTF.

This sequence joins TRBV6-1 and TRBJ1-2; the D is unclear. Germline V gives CDR1 MNHNS, CDR2 SASEGT. V gave up 2 bases and J gave up 7 bases, with 14 bases separating them. This CDR3 comprises 14 residues. The CDR3 reads CASSEWGGPRGYTF. CDR3 DNA sequence: TGTGCCAGCAGTGAATGGGGAGGTCCGCGTGGCTACACCTTC.

This clone has only a few counts. V gene TRBV4-3 combines with J gene TRBJ2-7; tentatively, D is TRBD2 (7 bases). V was cut by 5 bases and J by 4 bases, with 18 bases left in between. Germline V gene lookup returns CDR1 LGHNA and CDR2 YSLEER. The CDR3 extends over 15 amino acids. CDR3 sequence reads: CASSGSGGGGYEQYF. The CDR3 coding sequence is TGCGCCAGCAGCGGGTCAGGAGGGGGGGGATACGAGCAGTACTTC.

This clone appeared a few times. The CDR3 nucleotides read TGTGCCAGTAGTACAGATAGGGGTGGTTCACCCCTCCACTTT. Its translation is CASSTDRGGSPLHF. V and J are TRBV19 and TRBJ1-6; D possibly corresponds to TRBD1 (5 bases). Germline V CDR1 and CDR2: LNHDA, SQIVND (reference sequence). This CDR3 spans 14 amino acids. V gave up 4 bases and J gave up 9 bases, with 13 bases separating them. Full variable domain (rest looked up from reference TRBV19 and TRBJ1-6): DGGITQSPKYLFRKEGQNVTLSCEQNLNHDAMYWYRQDPGQGLRLIYYSQIVNDFQKGDIAEGYSVSREKKESFPLTVTSAQKNPTAFYLCASSTDRGGSPLHFGNGTRLTVT.

There are a few counts of this clone. The chain uses TRBV7-9 and TRBJ1-5, with 11 bases fitting TRBD1. CDR1 and CDR2 (germline): SEHNR, FQNEAQ (reference sequence). This CDR3 has 17 residues. V was pared by 5 bases and J by 4 bases, with 10 bases of the junction left unmatched. The CDR3 nucleotides are TGTGCCAGCAGCGCAGGACAGGGGGCTTTTGGGAATCAGCCCCAGCATTTT. Translated, it gives CASSAGQGAFGNQPQHF.

The V and J genes are TRBV18 and TRBJ1-2; 9 nucleotides match TRBD1. With 3 bases clipped from V and 5 bases from J, the junction kept 7 bases outside the gene matches. The CDR3 sequence is 15 residues long. Germline loops: CDR1 KGHSH, CDR2 LQKENI. CDR3 coding DNA: TGTGCCAGCTCACCTAGGACAGGGGAAGCGTATGGCTACACCTTC. Its translation: CASSPRTGEAYGYTF.

V usage is TRBV7-3 and J usage is TRBJ1-6; possible D gene TRBD1, 5 bases. V lost 1 base to trimming and J lost 9 bases, with 13 bases between them. The CDR3 is 15 residues long. The germline gives CDR1 SGHTA, CDR2 FQGTGA. CDR3 coding DNA: TGTGCCAGCAGCTTAAGTGGTCAGGGCAGTTCACCCCTCCACTTT. This codes for CASSLSGQGSSPLHF.

This clone was detected a few times. The chain joins TRBV5-1 to TRBJ2-1; tentatively, D is TRBD1 (7 bases). Germline CDR1 reads SGHRS; CDR2 reads YFSETQ. V shed 2 bases and J shed 4 bases, with 13 bases lying between them. The CDR3 extends over 15 amino acids. In nucleotides, the CDR3 is TGCGCCAGCAGCTTCCAGGGGGAGGCTTACAATGAGCAGTTCTTC. Its translation is CASSFQGEAYNEQFF.

This clone was seen only a few times. The rearrangement links TRBV7-9 to TRBJ1-3; tentatively, D is TRBD1 (6 bases). CDR3 size: 14 residues. From germline, CDR1 is SEHNR and CDR2 FQNEAQ (reference sequence). The V gene lost 5 bases and the J gene lost 0 bases, with 8 bases spanning the gap. In DNA, the CDR3 is TGTGCCAGCAGCGGACAGCCCTCTGGAAACACCATATATTTT. Protein product: CASSGQPSGNTIYF.

To note about this clone: Germline and junction disagree at one end, which may indicate a read error. The chain recombines TRBV10-3 with TRBJ1-1; no clear D. The CDR3 extends over 13 amino acids. The germline CDR1 and CDR2 sequences are ENHRY and SYGVKD. The CDR3 DNA is TGTGCCATCAGTGAGTCGGCAGGCCAGAGAGCGTGCTTT. Translation: CAISESAGQRACF.

J is TRBJ1-5 and V is TRBV27; the match to TRBD1 covers 7 bases. V shed 5 bases, J shed 12 bases, and the junction held 10 bases outside the gene matches. This CDR3 spans 13 amino acids. CDR1 is MNHEY, CDR2 SMNVEV, per germline (reference sequence). The CDR3 sequence is CASSPPGGGDQHF. Written as DNA, the CDR3 is TGTGCCAGCAGTCCCCCGGGAGGGGGCGACCAGCATTTT.

This clone has a handful of counts. This rearrangement joins TRBV20-1 to TRBJ2-5; D is undetermined. This CDR3 has 11 amino acids. V was shortened by 5 bases and J by 5 bases, with 9 bases between the two germline ends. From germline, CDR1 is DFQATT and CDR2 SNEGSKA (reference sequence). CDR3 bases: TGCAGTGCTGACCCCGCGGAGACCCAGTACTTC. Protein: CSADPAETQYF.

The chain joins TRBV5-6 to TRBJ2-7, with 7 bases aligning to TRBD2. Losses at the gene ends were 2 bases for V and 4 bases for J; bases not matched to a gene: 9. This CDR3 has 15 amino acids. The germline CDR1 and CDR2 sequences are SGHDT and YYEEEE. CDR3 sequence reads: CASSFGQGGAYEQYF. CDR3 coding DNA: TGTGCCAGCAGCTTCGGCCAGGGAGGGGCTTACGAGCAGTACTTC.